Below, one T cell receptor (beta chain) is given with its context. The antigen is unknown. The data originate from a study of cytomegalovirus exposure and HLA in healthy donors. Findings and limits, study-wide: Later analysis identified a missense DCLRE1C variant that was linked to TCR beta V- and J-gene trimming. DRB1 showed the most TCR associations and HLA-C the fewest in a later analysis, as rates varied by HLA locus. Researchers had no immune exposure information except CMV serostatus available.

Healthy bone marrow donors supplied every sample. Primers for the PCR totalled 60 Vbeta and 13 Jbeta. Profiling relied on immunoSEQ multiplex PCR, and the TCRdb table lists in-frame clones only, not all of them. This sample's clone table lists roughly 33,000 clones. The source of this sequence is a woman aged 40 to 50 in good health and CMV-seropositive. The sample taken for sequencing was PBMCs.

CDR3 region: CASSLQGNGYTF. Written as DNA, the CDR3 is TGTGCCAGCAGTTTACAGGGAAATGGCTACACCTTC. This rearrangement joins TRBV6-1 to TRBJ1-2; D perhaps matches TRBD1 (6 bases). Germline V gives CDR1 MNHNS, CDR2 SASEGT. CDR3 length: 12 amino acids. Trimming pared 5 bases from V and 6 bases from J, leaving 10 bases between.